A single sample gave rise to the 16 T cell receptor beta chains below, sequenced in a study of regulatory T cells in long-lasting Graves disease. The time point denotes: newly diagnosed GD, antithyroid drugs for less than 3 months. Following extraction of RNA from PBMCs, that RNA was used to make the TCR library. Arm-PCR of CDR3 regions with iRepertoire HTBI primers generated TCR beta libraries. TCRdb fed the multiplex PCR reads into MiXCR, producing one record per CDR3 protein. The sample holds 540,000 or so distinct CDR3 sequences, roughly 13% seen once. This same sample was also part of a study on T cells in Graves' hyperthyroidism and ophthalmopathy.

The sequenced sample was peripheral blood mononuclear cells (PBMCs), obtained at new diagnosis, from a patient treated with antithyroid drugs. The receptors shown here come from a man aged 25-45 years with Graves disease.

The CDR3 nucleotides are TGCAGTGCCCCCTCTGGCGGGAGTTACTACGAGCAGTACTTC. This codes for CSAPSGGSYYEQYF. The chain joins TRBV20-1 to TRBJ2-7, with 7 bases lining up with TRBD2. There are 14 residues in the CDR3. Germline trimming cut 6 bases from V and 3 bases from J; bases unmatched to any gene: 11. Looked up from germline, CDR1 is DFQATT and CDR2 is SNEGSKA (reference sequence).

This clonotype came up many times. This chain links TRBV6-9 with TRBJ2-5; TRBD1 matches 7 bases. CDR3 length: 14 residues. Germline V gene lookup returns CDR1 MNHGY and CDR2 SVAAGI. The V segment lost 4 bases and the J segment 1 base; nucleotides outside the gene matches: 3. CDR3 sequence: CASSSPGGQETQYF. The CDR3 DNA follows: TGTGCCAGCAGTTCACCAGGGGGCCAAGAGACCCAGTACTTC.

This clonotype has a count of ten or more. The chain recombines TRBV29-1 with TRBJ2-7; either TRBD1 or TRBD2 may supply D (7 bases each). Trimming took off 2 bases at V and 7 bases at J, with 15 bases between the two ends. CDR3 size: 13 residues. From germline, CDR1 is SQVTM and CDR2 ANQGSEA. The CDR3 spells CSVERSGGEEQYF. The CDR3, as DNA: TGCAGCGTTGAAAGGTCAGGGGGGGAAGAGCAGTACTTC.

The genes are TRBV6-1 and TRBJ1-2; 7 nucleotides match TRBD1. V shed 6 bases, J shed 0 bases, and the junction held 7 bases outside the gene matches. In germline, CDR1 is MNHNS, CDR2 SASEGT. CDR3 length: 15 residues. The CDR3 is CASRKGQATNYGYTF. The DNA for the CDR3 is TGTGCCAGCAGGAAAGGACAGGCTACTAACTATGGCTACACCTTC.

This clonotype was counted at least ten times. The V and J genes are TRBV12-3 or TRBV12-4 and TRBJ1-6; D gene uncertain. The CDR3 has 11 amino acids. V was pared by 5 bases and J by 12 bases, with 8 bases between. CDR3 in amino acids: CASSVGRPLHF. The CDR3 bases are TGTGCCAGCAGTGTCGGACGACCCCTCCACTTT.

This clonotype was observed many times. The rearrangement joins TRBV18 to TRBJ1-1, with TRBD1 as a possible D gene (6 bases). Trimming left V 5 bases short and J 1 base short, with 11 bases between. CDR3 length: 14 residues. The germline V gene has CDR1 KGHSH and CDR2 LQKENI. CDR3 sequence: CASSSQGRNTEAFF. The CDR3 region has the DNA TGTGCCAGCTCATCGCAGGGGCGGAACACTGAAGCTTTCTTT. Filled out from reference TRBV18 and TRBJ1-1, the complete variable domain reads NAGVMQNPRHLVRRRGQEARLRCSPMKGHSHVYWYRQLPEEGLKFMVYLQKENIIDESGMPKERFSAEFPKEGPSILRIQQVVRGDSAAYFCASSSQGRNTEAFFGQGTRLTVV.

This clonotype has at least ten counts. The rearrangement joins TRBV5-1 to TRBJ2-3; D unclear. The germline V gene has CDR1 SGHRS and CDR2 YFSETQ. This CDR3 is built from 14 residues. V was pared by 4 bases and J by 2 bases, with 11 bases between. In nucleotides, the CDR3 is TGCGCCAGCAGCCAGGCCACCGTCACAGATACGCAGTATTTT. This translates into CASSQATVTDTQYF.

The sample holds many counts of this clonotype. In DNA, the CDR3 is TGTGCCAGCAGTTTAGACAGGGGGCTTGACTATGGCTACACCTTC. Its translation is CASSLDRGLDYGYTF. The V and J genes are TRBV12-3 or TRBV12-4 and TRBJ1-2; 9 bases agree with TRBD1. The CDR3 consists of 15 residues. The V and J ends lost 1 base and 3 bases, in that order; junction bases with no gene match: 3.

V usage is TRBV3-1 and J usage is TRBJ2-7, with D perhaps TRBD1 or TRBD2 (6 bases each). The CDR3 covers 16 residues. In germline, CDR1 is LGHDT, CDR2 YNNKEL (reference sequence). The V end was cut by 1 base, the J end by 3 bases, with 16 bases between. The CDR3 bases are TGTGCCAGCAGCCAAGGCCTAATCGGGGGCTACTACGAGCAGTACTTC. Its translation: CASSQGLIGGYYEQYF.

V is TRBV29-1 and J is TRBJ2-3; no definite D call. V was clipped by 1 base and J by 8 bases, with 16 bases between them. This CDR3 is built from 14 residues. The germline CDR1 and CDR2 sequences are SQVTM and ANQGSEA. CDR3 in DNA: TGCAGCGTTGAAGGCCAGGATACTCCGGGTACGCAGTATTTT. Residues: CSVEGQDTPGTQYF.

The V and J genes are TRBV3-1 and TRBJ2-7; 7 positions agree with TRBD2. V dropped 4 bases and J dropped 2; count of bases not matched to a gene: 8. This CDR3 is 15 amino acids long. CDR1 is LGHDT and CDR2 is YNNKEL in the germline V gene (reference sequence). DNA for the CDR3: TGTGCCAGCAGCCGGACTAGAGAGGGCACCTACGAGCAGTACTTC. It encodes CASSRTREGTYEQYF.

The chain is built from TRBV12-3 or TRBV12-4 and TRBJ2-1; TRBD2 might be the D (6 bases). This CDR3 spans 16 amino acids. V was pared by 6 bases and J by 2 bases, with 17 bases between. Here the CDR3 DNA reads TGTGCCAGCAGCCAATTGGGGGGTAGTCCCTACAATGAGCAGTTCTTC. As protein: CASSQLGGSPYNEQFF.

As to this clonotype: A much larger clone is a single base away; this may be a read error. The chain links TRBV5-1 to TRBJ2-5; 10 bases are shared with TRBD1. CDR1 and CDR2 (germline): SGHRS, YFSETQ. The CDR3 is made up of 15 amino acids. V was clipped by 4 bases and J by 2 bases; unmatched bases: 5. CDR3 sequence (DNA): TGCGCCAGCAGCCTTGGGGACAGGGGACAAGAGACCCAGTACTTC. Its protein product is CASSLGDRGQETQYF.

This clonotype was seen at least ten times. As DNA, the CDR3 is TGCAGTGCTAGCGGGACTGGCACAGATACGCAGTATTTT. It specifies CSASGTGTDTQYF. This chain uses TRBV20-1 with TRBJ2-3; a possible D gene is TRBD2 (6 bases). CDR1 and CDR2 (germline): DFQATT, SNEGSKA (reference sequence). V lost 3 bases to trimming and J lost 1 base, with 8 bases between them. This CDR3 has 13 residues.

This clonotype came up a few times. V and J are TRBV2 and TRBJ2-7; D remains unclear. Germline V lookup: CDR1 SNHLY, CDR2 FYNNEI. The CDR3 has 14 residues. V lost 7 bases to trimming and J lost 6 bases, with 19 bases between them. The DNA for the CDR3 is TGTGCCAGCATGCGCCTTTACCCTCCCTGCGAGCAGTACTTC. As protein: CASMRLYPPCEQYF.

The V call is TRBV14, the J call TRBJ2-2; D unresolved. Looked up from germline, CDR1 is SGHDN and CDR2 is FVKESK. This CDR3 comprises 16 residues. V lost 1 base and J 5 bases, leaving 14 bases between the germline ends. CDR3 protein: CASSQVQAWVTGELFF. The CDR3 nucleotides are TGTGCCAGCAGCCAAGTACAAGCTTGGGTAACCGGGGAGCTGTTTTTT.